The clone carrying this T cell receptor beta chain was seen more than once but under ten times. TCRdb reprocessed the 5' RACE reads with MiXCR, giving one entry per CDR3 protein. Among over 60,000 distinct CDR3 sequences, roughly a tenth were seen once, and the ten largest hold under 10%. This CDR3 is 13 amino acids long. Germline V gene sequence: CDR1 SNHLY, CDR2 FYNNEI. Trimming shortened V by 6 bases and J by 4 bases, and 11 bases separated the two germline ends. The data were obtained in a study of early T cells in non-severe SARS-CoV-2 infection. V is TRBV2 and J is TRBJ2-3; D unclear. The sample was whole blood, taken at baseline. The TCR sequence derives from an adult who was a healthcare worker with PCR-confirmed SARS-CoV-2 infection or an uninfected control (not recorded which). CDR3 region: CASRYLAADTQYF. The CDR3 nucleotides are TGTGCCAGCAGGTACCTGGCGGCAGATACGCAGTATTTT.